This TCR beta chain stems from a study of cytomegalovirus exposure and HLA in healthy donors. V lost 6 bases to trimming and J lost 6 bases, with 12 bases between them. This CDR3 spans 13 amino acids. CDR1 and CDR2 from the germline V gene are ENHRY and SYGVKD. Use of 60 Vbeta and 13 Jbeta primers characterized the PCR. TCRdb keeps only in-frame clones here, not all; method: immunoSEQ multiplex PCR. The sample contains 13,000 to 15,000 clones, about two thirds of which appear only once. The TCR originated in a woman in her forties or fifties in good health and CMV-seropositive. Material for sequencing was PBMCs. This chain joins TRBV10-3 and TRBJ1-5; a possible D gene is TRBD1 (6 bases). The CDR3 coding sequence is TGTGCCATCAGCCCAGGGGTTGGTCAGCCCCAGCATTTT. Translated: CAISPGVGQPQHF.